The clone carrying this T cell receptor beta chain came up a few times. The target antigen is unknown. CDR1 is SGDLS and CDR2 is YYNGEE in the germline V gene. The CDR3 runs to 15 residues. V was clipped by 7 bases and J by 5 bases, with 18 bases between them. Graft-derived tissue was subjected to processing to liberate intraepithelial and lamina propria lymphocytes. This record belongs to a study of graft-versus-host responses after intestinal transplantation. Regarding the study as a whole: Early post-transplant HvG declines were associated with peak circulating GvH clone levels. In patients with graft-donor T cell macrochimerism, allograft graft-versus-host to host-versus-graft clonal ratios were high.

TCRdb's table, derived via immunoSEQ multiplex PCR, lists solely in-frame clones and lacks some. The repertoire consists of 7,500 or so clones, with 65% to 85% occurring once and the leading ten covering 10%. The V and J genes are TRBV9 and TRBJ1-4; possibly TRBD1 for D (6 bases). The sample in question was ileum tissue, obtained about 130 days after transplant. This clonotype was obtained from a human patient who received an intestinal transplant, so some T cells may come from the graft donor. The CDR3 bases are TGTGCCAGCGCCCGAGGAGGACAGAGAAATGAAAAACTGTTTTTT. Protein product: CASARGGQRNEKLFF.